This T cell receptor beta chain comes out of a study of blood T cell repertoires in COVID-19. The J segment lost 0 bases and the V segment lost 4 bases, leaving 3 bases of the junction unmatched. CDR1 and CDR2 (germline): LGHDT, YNNKEL (reference sequence). The CDR3 sequence is 14 residues long. This clone was observed a single time. Measured with immunoSEQ multiplex PCR; TCRdb has only the in-frame clones, and not every one. The sample carries about 150,000 clones, roughly 83% recorded once. The chain links TRBV3-1 (or the pseudogene TRBV3-2) to TRBJ2-7; 7 bases are a match to TRBD2. The TCR comes from a woman aged 55-70 years with acute or convalescent COVID-19. Sequencing was done on a sample of peripheral blood. In DNA form, the CDR3 reads TGTGCCAGCAGCCGGGAGGGTAGCTCCTACGAGCAGTACTTC. Its translation: CASSREGSSYEQYF.